These T cell receptor beta chains were read from a single sample in a study of preoperative IRX-2 immunotherapy in early breast cancer. The assay was immunoSEQ multiplex PCR, and TCRdb's table has in-frame clones only and misses some. The sample lists around 57,000 clones, 94% occurring once. Sampling was performed from a patient treated with IRX-2 immunotherapy. All receptors come from a human donor with breast cancer. CDR3s include the opening cysteine and the closing phenylalanine or tryptophan. The order of the fields is V gene, D gene, clone size, J gene, CDR3 DNA, CDR3 protein. A D gene is named only where the DNA matches it firmly. The size entry is marked missing in some rows and otherwise reads once, few, many or a size class.

>TRBV6-6|TRBD2|.|TRBJ2-1
TGTGCCAGCAGTCCGGGAGGTGCGTACAATGAGCAGTTCTTC
CASSPGGAYNEQFF
>TRBV11-2|TRBD2|.|TRBJ2-1
TGTGCCAGCAGCTTAAGTAGCGGGACGTCCTACAATGAGCAGTTCTTC
CASSLSSGTSYNEQFF
>TRBV30|.|.|TRBJ2-3
TGTGCCTGGAGTGTACGCGGCGTTGGGGATACGCAGTATTTT
CAWSVRGVGDTQYF
>TRBV28|.|.|TRBJ1-1
TGTGCCAGCAGTTTCCCGGGGGCGGTCACTGAAGCTTTCTTT
CASSFPGAVTEAFF
>TRBV19|.|.|TRBJ2-7
TGTGCCAGTAGTATGGGGTGGAGCTCCTACGAGCAGTACTTC
CASSMGWSSYEQYF
>TRBV29-1|TRBD1|.|TRBJ2-7
TGCAGCGTTGAAGGGACAGGGAGTGGGTACGAGCAGTACTTC
CSVEGTGSGYEQYF
>TRBV15|TRBD1|.|TRBJ2-7
TGTGCCACCTACCGGGACAGGGATGGGGTCGGGGGACTCGAGCAGTACTTC
CATYRDRDGVGGLEQYF
>TRBV5-4|.|.|TRBJ1-2
TGTGCCAGCAGCTCGGTAGGACAGAATGGCTACACCTTC
CASSSVGQNGYTF
>TRBV6-1|TRBD1|.|TRBJ2-7
TGTGCCAGCAGTGGAGTCCCGGGACAGAGCTCCTACGAGCAGTACTTC
CASSGVPGQSSYEQYF
>TRBV21-1|.|.|TRBJ2-7
TGTGCCAGCCCTACACTAGCCTACGAGCAGTACTTC
CASPTLAYEQYF
>TRBV30|TRBD2|once|TRBJ2-5
TGTGCCTGGAGCGGGGGGGGAGAGACCCAGTACTTC
CAWSGGGETQYF
>TRBV14|.|.|TRBJ2-2
TGTGCCAGCAGCACTCAGAACACCGGGGAGCTGTTTTTT
CASSTQNTGELFF
>TRBV4-3|.|.|TRBJ2-7
TGCGCCAGCAGCCAAGATCTAGACAGCTTCCCCTACGAGCAGTACTTC
CASSQDLDSFPYEQYF
>TRBV4-2|TRBD1|.|TRBJ1-5
TGTGCCAGCAGCCCCAATCAGGGGGGGGATAATCAGCCCCAGCATTTT
CASSPNQGGDNQPQHF
>TRBV28|.|.|TRBJ1-2
TGTGCCAGCCGATTTTCCACGGGTAGGGGCTACACCTTC
CASRFSTGRGYTF
>TRBV11-2|.|.|TRBJ2-7
TGTGCCAGCAGCCCGAGGGTCTCCTACGAGCAGTACTTC
CASSPRVSYEQYF
>TRBV6-1|TRBD1|.|TRBJ1-2
TGTGCCAGCAGCCGGACAGGGAATAACTATGGCTACACCTTC
CASSRTGNNYGYTF
>TRBV7-2|.|once|TRBJ2-3
TGTGCCAGCAGCTTAGAGTCTGAAGATACGCAGTATTTT
CASSLESEDTQYF
>TRBV7-2|.|.|TRBJ1-1
TGTGCCAGCAGCTTAGAGAGGGCAGGGAGGCACACTGAAGCTTTCTTT
CASSLERAGRHTEAFF
>TRBV18|.|.|TRBJ1-1
TGTGCCAGCTCACCACCGAGTGGAGGGGGACACACTGAAGCTTTCTTT
CASSPPSGGGHTEAFF
>TRBV2|.|.|TRBJ2-5
TGTGCCAGCAGCCTCCTGGGAGGCCAAGAGACCCAGTACTTC
CASSLLGGQETQYF
>TRBV7-3|.|.|TRBJ2-5
TGTGCCAGCAGCCTTTACCCCCAAGAGACCCAGTACTTC
CASSLYPQETQYF
>TRBV5-1|.|once|TRBJ2-1
TGCGCCAGCAGCCCCCGGGACCGAACCGATGAGCAGTTCTTC
CASSPRDRTDEQFF
>TRBV18|TRBD2|few|TRBJ2-1
TGTGCCAGCTCGGGGACTAGCGGGGTGAATGAGCAGTTCTTC
CASSGTSGVNEQFF
>TRBV2|.|.|TRBJ2-1
TGTGCCAGCAGTGCTTCGAGCTCCTACAATGAGCAGTTCTTC
CASSASSSYNEQFF
>TRBV7-2|.|.|TRBJ2-1
TGTGCCAGCGCTAACTATGGGGACGTCTACAATGAGCAGTTCTTC
CASANYGDVYNEQFF
>TRBV19|.|.|TRBJ1-4
TGTGCCAGTAACCGGGCCCCATTCGGAAAACTGTTTTTT
CASNRAPFGKLFF
>TRBV4-2|TRBD2|.|TRBJ2-1
TGTGCCAGCAGCCAAGAAAAGCGGGGGCTCTCCTACAATGAGCAGTTCTTC
CASSQEKRGLSYNEQFF
>TRBV27|.|.|TRBJ2-7
TGTGCCAGCTTACATCCCGGGCCTACCTACGAGCAGTACTTC
CASLHPGPTYEQYF
>TRBV14|.|.|TRBJ1-1
TGTGCCAGCAGTCTCCGGGGGGGCACTGAAGCTTTCTTT
CASSLRGGTEAFF
>TRBV7-6|.|.|TRBJ2-1
TGTGCCAGCAGCTCCTCGGCTGCCCACAATGAGCAGTTCTTC
CASSSSAAHNEQFF
>TRBV6-5|TRBD2|.|TRBJ2-3
TGTGCCAGCAGTTACTCGAATTCTAGCGGGGTTAGGACGCAGTATTTT
CASSYSNSSGVRTQYF
>TRBV4-3|.|.|TRBJ2-7
TGCGCCAGCAGCAGGCGGGGTAGCTCCTACGAGCAGTACTTC
CASSRRGSSYEQYF
>TRBV5-1|.|.|TRBJ2-3
TGCGCCAGCAGCGCCGGGGCTAGCACAGATACGCAGTATTTT
CASSAGASTDTQYF
>TRBV19|TRBD2|.|TRBJ2-7
TGTGCCAGTAGTATAGATTCGAGCGGGGCGACCTACGAGCAGTACTTC
CASSIDSSGATYEQYF
>TRBV5-1|.|.|TRBJ1-5
TGCGCCAGCAGCTTGTCTGAGGGTAGAAGCAATCAGCCCCAGCATTTT
CASSLSEGRSNQPQHF
>TRBV28|.|.|TRBJ2-7
TGTGCCAGCAGTTTTTATGCGGCCTACGAGCAGTACTTC
CASSFYAAYEQYF
>TRBV28|.|.|TRBJ2-1
TGTGCCAGCAGTTTGCCGACAAAATACTCCTACAATGAGCAGTTCTTC
CASSLPTKYSYNEQFF
>TRBV9|TRBD1|once|TRBJ1-2
TGTGCCAGCAGCGTAGACAGGGGTTCGCGGGGCTACACCTTC
CASSVDRGSRGYTF
>TRBV19|.|once|TRBJ1-3
TGTGCCAGTACCCCCCGGGGGGGTTTCGGAAACACCATATATTTT
CASTPRGGFGNTIYF
>TRBV7-6|TRBD2|.|TRBJ2-7
TGTGCCAGCAGCCCCCTGACGGGACTAGCGGGAGGGGAGCAGTACTTC
CASSPLTGLAGGEQYF
>TRBV18|.|.|TRBJ2-7
TGTGCCAGCTCACCGGACAGTTCCGAGCAGTACTTC
CASSPDSSEQYF
>TRBV11-3|TRBD2|.|TRBJ2-1
TGTGCCAGCAGCATCGGGGGGGCCACCTACAATGAGCAGTTCTTC
CASSIGGATYNEQFF
>TRBV28|.|.|TRBJ2-1
TGTGCCAGCAGGTTCCAGGTACAAGATGAGCAGTTCTTC
CASRFQVQDEQFF
>TRBV12-5|.|once|TRBJ1-1
TGTGCTAGTGGTTTGCCCCCCAGGGCCAACACTGAAGCTTTCTTT
CASGLPPRANTEAFF
>TRBV27|.|.|TRBJ2-2
TGTGCCAGCAGTTCAGCACTAAACACCGGGGAGCTGTTTTTT
CASSSALNTGELFF
>TRBV9|.|.|TRBJ1-1
TGTGCCAGCAGCGTAGCTGGAGGGGCGGGAGCTTTCTTT
CASSVAGGAGAFF
>TRBV20-1|.|few|TRBJ1-2
TGCAGTGTGGGGGAGTCCTATGGCTACACCTTC
CSVGESYGYTF
>TRBV18|.|.|TRBJ2-5
TGTGCCAGCTCACCGAGCCAAGAGACCCAGTACTTC
CASSPSQETQYF
>TRBV29-1|TRBD1|once|TRBJ1-2
TGCAGCGCAGGGACAGGAGGGGGCTACACCTTC
CSAGTGGGYTF
>TRBV28|TRBD2|once|TRBJ2-2
TGTGCCAGCAGCCTACTCGCCAGCGGGGGGGCCCCCGGGGAGCTGTTTTTT
CASSLLASGGAPGELFF
>TRBV11-2|.|.|TRBJ2-2
TGTGCCAGCAGCAAAGGAACCAACCCTACGACCGGGGAGCTGTTTTTT
CASSKGTNPTTGELFF
>TRBV28|.|.|TRBJ2-1
TGTGCCAGCAGTTTATTGGCCTACAATGAGCAGTTCTTC
CASSLLAYNEQFF